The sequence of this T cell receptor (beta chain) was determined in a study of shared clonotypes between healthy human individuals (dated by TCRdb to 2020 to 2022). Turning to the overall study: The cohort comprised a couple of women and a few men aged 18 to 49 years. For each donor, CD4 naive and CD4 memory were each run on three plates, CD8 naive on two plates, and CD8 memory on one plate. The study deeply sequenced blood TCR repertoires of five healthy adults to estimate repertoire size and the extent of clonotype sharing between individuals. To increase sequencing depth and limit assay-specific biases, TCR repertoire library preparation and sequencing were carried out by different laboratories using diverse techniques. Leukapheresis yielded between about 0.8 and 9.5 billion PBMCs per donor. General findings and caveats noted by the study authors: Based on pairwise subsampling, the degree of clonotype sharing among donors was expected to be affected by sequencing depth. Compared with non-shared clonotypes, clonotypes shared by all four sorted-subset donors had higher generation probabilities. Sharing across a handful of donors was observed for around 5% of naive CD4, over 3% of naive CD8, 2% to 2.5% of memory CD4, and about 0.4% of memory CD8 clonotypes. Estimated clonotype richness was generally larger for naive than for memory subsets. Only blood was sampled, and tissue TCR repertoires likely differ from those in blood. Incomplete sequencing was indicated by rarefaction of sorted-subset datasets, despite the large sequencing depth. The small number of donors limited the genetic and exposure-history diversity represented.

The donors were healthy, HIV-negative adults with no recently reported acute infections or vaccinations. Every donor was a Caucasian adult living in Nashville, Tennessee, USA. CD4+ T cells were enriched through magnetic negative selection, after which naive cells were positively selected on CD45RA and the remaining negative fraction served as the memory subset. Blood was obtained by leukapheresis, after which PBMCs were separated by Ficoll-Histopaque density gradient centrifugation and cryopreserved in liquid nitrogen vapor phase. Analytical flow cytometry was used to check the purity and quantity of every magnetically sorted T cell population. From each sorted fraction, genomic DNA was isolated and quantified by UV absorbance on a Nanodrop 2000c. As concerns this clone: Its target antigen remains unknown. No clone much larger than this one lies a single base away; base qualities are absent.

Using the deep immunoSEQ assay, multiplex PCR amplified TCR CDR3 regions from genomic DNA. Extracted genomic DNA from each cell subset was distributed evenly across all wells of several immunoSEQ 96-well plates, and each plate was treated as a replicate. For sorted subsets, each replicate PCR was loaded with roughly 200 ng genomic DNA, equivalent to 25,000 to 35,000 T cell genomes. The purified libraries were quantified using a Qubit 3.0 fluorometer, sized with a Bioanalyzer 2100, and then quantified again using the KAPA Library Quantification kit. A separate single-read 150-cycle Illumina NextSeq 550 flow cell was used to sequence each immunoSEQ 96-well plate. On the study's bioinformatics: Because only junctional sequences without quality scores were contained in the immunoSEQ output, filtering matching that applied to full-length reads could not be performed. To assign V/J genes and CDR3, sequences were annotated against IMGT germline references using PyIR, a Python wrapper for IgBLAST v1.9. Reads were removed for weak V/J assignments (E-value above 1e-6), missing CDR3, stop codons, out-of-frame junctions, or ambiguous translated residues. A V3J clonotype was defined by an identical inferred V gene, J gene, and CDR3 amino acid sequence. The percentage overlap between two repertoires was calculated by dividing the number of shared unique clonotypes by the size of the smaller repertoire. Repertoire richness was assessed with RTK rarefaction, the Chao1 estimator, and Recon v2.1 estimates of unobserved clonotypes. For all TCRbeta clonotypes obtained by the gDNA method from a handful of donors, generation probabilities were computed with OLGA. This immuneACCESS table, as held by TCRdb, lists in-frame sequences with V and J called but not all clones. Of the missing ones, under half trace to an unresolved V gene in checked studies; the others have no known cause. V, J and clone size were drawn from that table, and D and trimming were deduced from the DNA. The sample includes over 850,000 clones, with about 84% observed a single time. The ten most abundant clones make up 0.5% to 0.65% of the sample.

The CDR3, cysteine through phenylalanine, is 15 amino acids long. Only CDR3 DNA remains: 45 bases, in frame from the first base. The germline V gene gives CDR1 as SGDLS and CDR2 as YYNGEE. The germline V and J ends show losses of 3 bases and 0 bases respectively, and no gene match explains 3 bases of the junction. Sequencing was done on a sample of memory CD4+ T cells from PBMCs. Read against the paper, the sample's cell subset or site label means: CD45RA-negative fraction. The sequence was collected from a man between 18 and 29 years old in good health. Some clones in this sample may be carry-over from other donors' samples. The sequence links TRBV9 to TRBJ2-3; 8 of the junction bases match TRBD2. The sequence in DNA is TGTGCCAGCAGCGACCCTAGCGGGAGCACAGATACGCAGTATTTT. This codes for CASSDPSGSTDTQYF.